This TCR beta chain was retrieved from a study of early T cells in non-severe SARS-CoV-2 infection. Study results and caveats: Using VDJdb, the matching emphasized anti-spike CD8 responses while missing private and CD4 specificities.

This clonotype was found many times. The target antigen is unknown. TCRdb redid the calling of the 5' RACE reads with MiXCR, one entry per CDR3 protein. This table has roughly 40,000 distinct CDR3 sequences, over 3.5% appearing once. The CDR3 length is 15 residues. The V gene's germline CDR1 is SGHTA and CDR2 FQGNSA. Losses at the gene ends were 3 bases for V and 9 bases for J; bases not matched to a gene: 7. The TCR sequence derives from an adult who was a healthcare worker with PCR-confirmed SARS-CoV-2 infection or an uninfected control (not recorded which). The chain is built from TRBV7-2 and TRBJ2-1, with TRBD2 matching 11 bases. Sequencing was done on a sample of whole blood. The CDR3 sequence is CASSLTASGGTEQFF. In DNA form, the CDR3 reads TGTGCCAGCAGCTTGACGGCTAGCGGGGGGACTGAGCAGTTCTTC.